This passage covers 10 T cell receptor beta chains from one sample sequenced in a study of blood T cell repertoires in COVID-19. Using immunoSEQ multiplex PCR, the repertoire was profiled, and TCRdb retains in-frame clones only, with some absent. The sample includes just under 350,000 clones, over 70% seen only once; the top ten take under 6.5%. The sample consisted of peripheral blood. The receptors derive from a woman aged 45-60 years with COVID-19, enrolled during active disease.

This sequence joins TRBV30 and TRBJ1-2; D may be TRBD1 (5 bases). This CDR3 contains 12 residues. Trimming took off 7 bases at V and 0 bases at J, with 9 bases between the two ends. Germline V lookup: CDR1 GTSNPN, CDR2 SVGIG (reference sequence). CDR3 in amino acids: CALETANYGYTF. DNA for the CDR3: TGTGCCTTGGAGACAGCTAACTATGGCTACACCTTC.

This clone was seen only once. CDR3 DNA sequence: TGTGCCAGCAGGTCCACTAGCGGGAGGGCCTACGAGCAGTACTTC. This encodes CASRSTSGRAYEQYF. The rearrangement joins TRBV7-3 to TRBJ2-7; 13 bases line up with TRBD2. V shed 6 bases and J 2 bases; nucleotides not matched to a gene: 4. The CDR3 has 15 amino acids. Germline assignment: CDR1 SGHTA and CDR2 FQGTGA.

The chain uses TRBV9 and TRBJ2-1, with TRBD2 identical over 10 bases. From germline, CDR1 is SGDLS and CDR2 YYNGEE. V was clipped by 0 bases and J by 1 base; unmatched bases: 4. This CDR3 has 17 residues. CDR3 nucleotide sequence: TGTGCCAGCAGCGTAGGCTGGGGACTAGCGTCCTACAATGAGCAGTTCTTC. It specifies CASSVGWGLASYNEQFF.

For the CDR3, the DNA is TGTGCCAGCAGGGGGCAAGTGAGTGCCCGCTACGAGCAGTACTTC. It encodes CASRGQVSARYEQYF. The V gene is TRBV27, the J gene TRBJ2-7, with D tentatively TRBD1 (5 bases). The CDR3 loop spans 15 amino acids. Germline CDR1 reads MNHEY; CDR2 reads SMNVEV (reference sequence). V dropped 6 bases and J dropped 3 bases, with 18 bases sitting between them.

V is TRBV24-1 and J is TRBJ1-1; TRBD1 might be the D (6 bases). This CDR3 spans 16 amino acids. Between the trimmed V and J ends, which lost 2 bases and 3 bases, there was a span of 15 bases. The germline V gene has CDR1 KGHDR and CDR2 SFDVKD. The CDR3 DNA reads as TGTGCCACCAGTGATTCCGCCCCGGGACAACACACTGAAGCTTTCTTT. It translates to CATSDSAPGQHTEAFF.

This clone was picked up one time. This chain links TRBV12-3 or TRBV12-4 with TRBJ1-2, with no clear D. Trimming pared 5 bases from V and 2 bases from J, leaving 9 bases between. CDR3 length equals 13 residues. The CDR3 loop reads CASSLTDNYGYTF. DNA of the CDR3: TGTGCCAGCAGTCTTACAGACAACTATGGCTACACCTTC.

This clone occurred a few times. The chain recombines TRBV10-3 with TRBJ1-1; D unclear. Per the germline V gene, CDR1 is ENHRY and CDR2 is SYGVKD. Trimming shortened V by 6 bases and J by 1 base, and 18 bases separated the two germline ends. The CDR3 loop spans 16 amino acids. CDR3 loop: CAISQTGGTRNTEAFF. The CDR3 region has the DNA TGTGCCATCAGCCAAACCGGAGGCACACGGAACACTGAAGCTTTCTTT.

The chain uses TRBV7-2 and TRBJ2-3, with TRBD2 identical over 11 bases. CDR1 SGHTA and CDR2 FQGNSA come from the germline V gene. The V and J ends lost 4 bases and 8 bases, in that order; junction bases with no gene match: 14. The CDR3 sequence is 17 residues long. CDR3 sequence (DNA): TGTGCCAGCAGCTCTCAACCGGGACTAGCGGTTCTTGGTACGCAGTATTTT. As protein: CASSSQPGLAVLGTQYF.

V usage is TRBV7-2 and J usage is TRBJ2-5, with 8 bases matching TRBD2. This CDR3 comprises 13 residues. V was clipped by 6 bases and J by 3 bases; unmatched bases: 3. Germline CDR1 is SGHTA and CDR2 is FQGNSA. The CDR3 coding sequence is TGTGCCAGCAGACCAGCGGGAGAAGAGACCCAGTACTTC. Translation: CASRPAGEETQYF.

The chain joins TRBV6-5 to TRBJ2-7; D unresolved. This CDR3 spans 12 amino acids. CDR1 and CDR2 (germline): MNHEY, SVGAGI. The V and J ends lost 4 bases and 7 bases respectively, with 11 bases between them. The CDR3: CASSSDSGEQYF. The CDR3 DNA sequence: TGTGCCAGCAGTTCTGACTCTGGGGAGCAGTACTTC.